These T cell receptor beta chains were read from a single sample in a study of T-cell memory formation after mild COVID-19. TCRdb re-called the 5' RACE reads with MiXCR, one entry per CDR3 protein. The sample consists of 350,000 to 450,000 distinct CDR3 sequences, about 19% of them appearing once. The sequenced material came from PBMCs or a T cell subset sorted from them (not recorded which). The receptors stem from an adult woman who had mild COVID-19 (a few samples of this study predate the infection). Cell type and time point are not known. Each CDR3 is given with its conserved first and last residue. Each record gives: clone size, D gene, V gene, J gene, CDR3 DNA, CDR3 protein. D genes are given only for firm matches. Rows may omit the clone size; those that give it use once, few, many or a size class.

clone size: few
D gene: TRBD1
V gene: TRBV7-2
J gene: TRBJ1-1
CDR3 DNA: TGTGCCAGCAGCGGCAGGGGGCCCCCTACTGAAGCTTTCTTT
CDR3 protein: CASSGRGPPTEAFF

clone size: -
D gene: -
V gene: TRBV27
J gene: TRBJ1-1
CDR3 DNA: TGTGCCAGCGGAGGTTGGCCTGAAGCTTTCTTT
CDR3 protein: CASGGWPEAFF

clone size: -
D gene: -
V gene: TRBV12-5
J gene: TRBJ2-3
CDR3 DNA: TGTGCTAGTGGTTTGGTACAGTCTAGCACAGATACGCAGTATTTT
CDR3 protein: CASGLVQSSTDTQYF

clone size: -
D gene: -
V gene: TRBV3-1
J gene: TRBJ1-2
CDR3 DNA: TGTGCCAGCGGGGACTATGGCTACACCTTC
CDR3 protein: CASGDYGYTF

clone size: few
D gene: -
V gene: TRBV18
J gene: TRBJ2-7
CDR3 DNA: TGTGCCAGCTCACCCCCTCAGGGATCAGGCGAGCAGTACTTC
CDR3 protein: CASSPPQGSGEQYF

clone size: -
D gene: -
V gene: TRBV5-5
J gene: TRBJ2-3
CDR3 DNA: TGTGCCAGCAGCGCCCCGGAGGGTTCTAGCACAGATACGCAGTATTTT
CDR3 protein: CASSAPEGSSTDTQYF

clone size: few
D gene: -
V gene: TRBV24-1
J gene: TRBJ2-5
CDR3 DNA: TGTGCCACCAGTGAGGACGGACAGAGCCAAGAGACCCAGTACTTC
CDR3 protein: CATSEDGQSQETQYF

clone size: -
D gene: -
V gene: TRBV7-2
J gene: TRBJ2-1
CDR3 DNA: TGTGCCAGCAGCCCCGGGCCGCTGGGTGAGCAGTTCTTC
CDR3 protein: CASSPGPLGEQFF

clone size: -
D gene: -
V gene: TRBV10-3
J gene: TRBJ1-2
CDR3 DNA: TGTGCCATCAGTGACAGGGTGGACGGCTACACCTTC
CDR3 protein: CAISDRVDGYTF

clone size: -
D gene: -
V gene: TRBV12-3/TRBV12-4
J gene: TRBJ1-1
CDR3 DNA: TGTGCCAGCAGCGAAAGATGGACCGCCATTTGGGGAAAAGCTTTCTTT
CDR3 protein: CASSERWTAIWGKAFF

clone size: -
D gene: -
V gene: TRBV12-3/TRBV12-4
J gene: TRBJ1-5
CDR3 DNA: TGTGCCAGCAGTTTGGGGCAGTTGAATCAGCCCCAGCATTTT
CDR3 protein: CASSLGQLNQPQHF

clone size: -
D gene: TRBD2
V gene: TRBV24-1
J gene: TRBJ2-1
CDR3 DNA: TGTGCCACCAGTGCCCCCGTCGCACTAGCGGGAGACAATGAGCAGTTCTTC
CDR3 protein: CATSAPVALAGDNEQFF

clone size: few
D gene: TRBD2
V gene: TRBV14
J gene: TRBJ2-7
CDR3 DNA: TGTGCCAGCAGCCCTCCCCCGGGACTAGCCTCAACCTACGAGCAGTACTTC
CDR3 protein: CASSPPPGLASTYEQYF

clone size: few
D gene: -
V gene: TRBV5-1
J gene: TRBJ1-1
CDR3 DNA: TGCGCCAGCAGCTCGACTCCGGCCGTGAACACTGAAGCTTTCTTT
CDR3 protein: CASSSTPAVNTEAFF

clone size: -
D gene: TRBD1
V gene: TRBV7-9
J gene: TRBJ1-1
CDR3 DNA: TGTGCCAGCAGCTTAGTCTGGGACAGCGAAGCTTTCTTT
CDR3 protein: CASSLVWDSEAFF

clone size: -
D gene: -
V gene: TRBV29-1
J gene: TRBJ1-1
CDR3 DNA: TGCAGCGTTATGCGGACGTATCCTGAAGCTTTCTTT
CDR3 protein: CSVMRTYPEAFF

clone size: few
D gene: -
V gene: TRBV11-2
J gene: TRBJ1-1
CDR3 DNA: TGTGCCAGCAGCGCCATCCGGGGAGGTCCTGAAGCTTTCTTT
CDR3 protein: CASSAIRGGPEAFF

clone size: -
D gene: -
V gene: TRBV4-3
J gene: TRBJ2-1
CDR3 DNA: TGCGCCAGCAGCCAAGACCGGGACCCTGCCTACAATGAGCAGTTCTTC
CDR3 protein: CASSQDRDPAYNEQFF

clone size: few
D gene: -
V gene: TRBV2
J gene: TRBJ2-2
CDR3 DNA: TGTGCCAGCAGTGGGGCCTCCACCGGGGAGCTGTTTTTT
CDR3 protein: CASSGASTGELFF

clone size: -
D gene: -
V gene: TRBV11-3
J gene: TRBJ1-2
CDR3 DNA: TGTGCCAGCAGTCCTGGCGGGGGCAGATCTTATGGCTACACCTTC
CDR3 protein: CASSPGGGRSYGYTF

clone size: once
D gene: -
V gene: TRBV5-5
J gene: TRBJ1-6
CDR3 DNA: TGTGCCAGCAGCTTGAGCCAGGTTCTAACACCCCTCCACTTT
CDR3 protein: CASSLSQVLTPLHF

clone size: -
D gene: TRBD1
V gene: TRBV2
J gene: TRBJ2-7
CDR3 DNA: TGTGCCAGCACGAGGACAGGGACCAATCGCGAGCAGTACTTC
CDR3 protein: CASTRTGTNREQYF

clone size: few
D gene: -
V gene: TRBV24-1
J gene: TRBJ2-2
CDR3 DNA: TGTGCCACCGAGGGGGGAACAACTCGTAGTACCGGGGAGCTGTTTTTT
CDR3 protein: CATEGGTTRSTGELFF

clone size: once
D gene: -
V gene: TRBV19
J gene: TRBJ2-7
CDR3 DNA: TGTGCCAGTAGTCATCCGGGTTACAGACGCTCCTACGAGCAGTACTTC
CDR3 protein: CASSHPGYRRSYEQYF

clone size: few
D gene: TRBD1
V gene: TRBV7-2
J gene: TRBJ1-1
CDR3 DNA: TGTGCCAGCAGCTCACCGGGACAGGGGATGGCTGAAGCTTTCTTT
CDR3 protein: CASSSPGQGMAEAFF

clone size: -
D gene: -
V gene: TRBV6-5
J gene: TRBJ1-2
CDR3 DNA: TGTGCCAGCAGTTACTCGGGCAGGAAGGCCCATGGCTACACCTTC
CDR3 protein: CASSYSGRKAHGYTF

clone size: few
D gene: -
V gene: TRBV20-1
J gene: TRBJ2-4
CDR3 DNA: TGCAGTGTAGTGAGTGGGGCAGTCAAAAACATTCAGTACTTC
CDR3 protein: CSVVSGAVKNIQYF